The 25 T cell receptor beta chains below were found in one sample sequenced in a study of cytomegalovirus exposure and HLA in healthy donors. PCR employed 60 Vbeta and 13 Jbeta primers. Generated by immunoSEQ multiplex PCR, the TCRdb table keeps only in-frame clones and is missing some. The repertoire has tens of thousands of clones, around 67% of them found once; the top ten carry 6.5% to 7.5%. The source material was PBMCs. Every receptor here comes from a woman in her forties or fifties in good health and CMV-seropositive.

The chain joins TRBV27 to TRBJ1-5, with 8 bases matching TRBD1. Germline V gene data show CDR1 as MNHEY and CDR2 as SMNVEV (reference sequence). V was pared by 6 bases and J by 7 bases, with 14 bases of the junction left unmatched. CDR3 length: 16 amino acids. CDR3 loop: CASSHGTGGSGQPQHF. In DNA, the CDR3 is TGTGCCAGCAGCCATGGGACAGGAGGGAGCGGGCAGCCCCAGCATTTT.

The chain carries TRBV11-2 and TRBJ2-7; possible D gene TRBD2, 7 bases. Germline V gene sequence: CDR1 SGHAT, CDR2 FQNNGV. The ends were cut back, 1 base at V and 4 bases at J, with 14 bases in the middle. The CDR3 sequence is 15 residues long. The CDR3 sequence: CASSLVVGGTYEQYF. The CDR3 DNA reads TGTGCCAGCAGCTTAGTGGTGGGGGGGACATACGAGCAGTACTTC.

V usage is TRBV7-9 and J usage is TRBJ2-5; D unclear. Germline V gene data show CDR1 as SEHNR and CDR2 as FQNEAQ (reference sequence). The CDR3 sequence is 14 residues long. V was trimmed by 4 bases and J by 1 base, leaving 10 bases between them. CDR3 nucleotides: TGTGCCAGCAGCTCCCCGACGGGCCAAGAGACCCAGTACTTC. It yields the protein CASSSPTGQETQYF.

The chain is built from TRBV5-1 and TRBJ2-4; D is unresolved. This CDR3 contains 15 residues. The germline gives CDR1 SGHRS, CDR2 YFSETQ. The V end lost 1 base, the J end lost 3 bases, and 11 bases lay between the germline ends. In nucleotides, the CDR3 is TGCGCCAGCAGCTTGCACACTCTAGGCAAAAACATTCAGTACTTC. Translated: CASSLHTLGKNIQYF.

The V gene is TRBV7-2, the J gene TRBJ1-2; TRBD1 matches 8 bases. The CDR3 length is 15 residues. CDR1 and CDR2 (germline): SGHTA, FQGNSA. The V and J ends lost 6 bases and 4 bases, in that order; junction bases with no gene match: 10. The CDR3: CASSGRDRLTYGYTF. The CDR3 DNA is TGTGCCAGCAGTGGTCGGGACAGGCTCACCTATGGCTACACCTTC.

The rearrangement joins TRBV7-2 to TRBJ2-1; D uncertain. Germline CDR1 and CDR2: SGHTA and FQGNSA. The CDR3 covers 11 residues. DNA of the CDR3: TGTGCGCGGAGCTCCTACAATGAGCAGTTCTTC. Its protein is CARSSYNEQFF.

The CDR3 DNA is TGTGCCAGCAGTGAAGACGGGGGACTAGCGGGGGCGATTGATGCGAATGAGCAGTTCTTC. As protein: CASSEDGGLAGAIDANEQFF. The rearrangement joins TRBV6-1 to TRBJ2-1; 14 bases agree with TRBD2. V was pared by 1 base and J by 7 bases, with 15 bases of the junction left unmatched. The CDR3 length is 20 residues. The germline CDR1 and CDR2 sequences are MNHNS and SASEGT.

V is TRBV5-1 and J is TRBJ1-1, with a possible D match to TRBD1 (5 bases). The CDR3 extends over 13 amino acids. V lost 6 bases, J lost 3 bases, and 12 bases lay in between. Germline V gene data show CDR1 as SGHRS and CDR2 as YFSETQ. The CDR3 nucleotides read TGCGCCAGCAAAAGCAGGGTCGACACTGAAGCTTTCTTT. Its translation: CASKSRVDTEAFF.

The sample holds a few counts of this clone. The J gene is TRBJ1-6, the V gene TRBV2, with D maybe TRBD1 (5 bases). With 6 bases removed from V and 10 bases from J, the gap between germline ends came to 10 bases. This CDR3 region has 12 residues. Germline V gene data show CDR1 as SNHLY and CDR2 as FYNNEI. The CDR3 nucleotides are TGTGCCAGCAGCGCAGGGTCCTCACCCCTCCACTTT. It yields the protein CASSAGSSPLHF.

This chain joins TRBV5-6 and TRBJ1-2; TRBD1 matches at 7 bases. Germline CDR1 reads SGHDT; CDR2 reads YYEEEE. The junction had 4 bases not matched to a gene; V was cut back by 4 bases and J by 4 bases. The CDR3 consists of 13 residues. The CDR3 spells CASSAGTVYGYTF. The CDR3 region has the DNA TGTGCCAGCAGCGCCGGGACAGTCTATGGCTACACCTTC.

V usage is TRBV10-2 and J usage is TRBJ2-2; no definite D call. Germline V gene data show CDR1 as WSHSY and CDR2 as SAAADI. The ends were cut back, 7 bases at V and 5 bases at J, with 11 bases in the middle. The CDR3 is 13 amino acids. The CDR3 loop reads CASMNSGTGELFF. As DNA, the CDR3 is TGCGCCAGCATGAACAGTGGGACCGGGGAGCTGTTTTTT.

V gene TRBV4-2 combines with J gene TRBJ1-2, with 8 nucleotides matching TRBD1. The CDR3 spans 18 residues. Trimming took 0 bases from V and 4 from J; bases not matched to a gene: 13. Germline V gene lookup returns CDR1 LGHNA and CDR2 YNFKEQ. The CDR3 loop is CASSQDGPTGEFSYGYTF. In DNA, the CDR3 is TGTGCCAGCAGCCAAGACGGGCCGACAGGGGAGTTTTCCTATGGCTACACCTTC.

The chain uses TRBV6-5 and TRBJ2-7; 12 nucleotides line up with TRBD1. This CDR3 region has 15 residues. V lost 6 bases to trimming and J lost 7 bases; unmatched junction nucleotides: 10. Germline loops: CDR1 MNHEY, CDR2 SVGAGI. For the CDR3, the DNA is TGTGCCAGCAGAAAGCCCGGGACAGGGGGCTGGGAGCAGTACTTC. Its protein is CASRKPGTGGWEQYF.

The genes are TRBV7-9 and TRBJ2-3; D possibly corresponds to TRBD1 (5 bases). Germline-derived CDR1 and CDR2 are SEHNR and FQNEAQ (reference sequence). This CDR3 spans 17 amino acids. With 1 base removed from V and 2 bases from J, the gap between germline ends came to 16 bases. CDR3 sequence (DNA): TGTGCCAGCAGCTTAGACAGGACCCGAACATTCACAGATACGCAGTATTTT. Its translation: CASSLDRTRTFTDTQYF.

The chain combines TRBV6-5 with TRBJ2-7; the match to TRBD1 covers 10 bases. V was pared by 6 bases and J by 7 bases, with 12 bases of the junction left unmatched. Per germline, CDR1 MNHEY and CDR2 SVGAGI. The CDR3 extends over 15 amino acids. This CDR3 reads CASRTPGQGRQEQYF. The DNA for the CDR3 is TGTGCCAGCAGAACTCCGGGACAGGGGAGGCAAGAGCAGTACTTC.

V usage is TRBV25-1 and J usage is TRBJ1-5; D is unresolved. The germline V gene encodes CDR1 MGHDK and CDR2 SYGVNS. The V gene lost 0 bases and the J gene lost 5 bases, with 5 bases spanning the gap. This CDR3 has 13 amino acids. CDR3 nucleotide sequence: TGTGCCAGCAGTGAATACGTCGATCAGCCCCAGCATTTT. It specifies CASSEYVDQPQHF.

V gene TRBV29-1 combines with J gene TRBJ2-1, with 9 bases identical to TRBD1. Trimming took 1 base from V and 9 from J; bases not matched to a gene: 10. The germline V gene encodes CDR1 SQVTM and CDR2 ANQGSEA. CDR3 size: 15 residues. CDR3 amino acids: CSVEGGTGFVGEQFF. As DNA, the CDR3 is TGCAGCGTTGAAGGAGGGACAGGGTTTGTGGGTGAGCAGTTCTTC.

CDR3 residues: CASSFNRGQETQYF. The CDR3 region has the DNA TGTGCCAGCAGCTTTAACAGGGGCCAAGAGACCCAGTACTTC. The chain links TRBV11-1 to TRBJ2-5; TRBD1 matches 7 bases. V lost 3 bases and J lost 1; bases outside the gene matches: 2. The CDR3 is 14 residues long. The germline V gene has CDR1 SGHAT and CDR2 FQDESV (reference sequence).

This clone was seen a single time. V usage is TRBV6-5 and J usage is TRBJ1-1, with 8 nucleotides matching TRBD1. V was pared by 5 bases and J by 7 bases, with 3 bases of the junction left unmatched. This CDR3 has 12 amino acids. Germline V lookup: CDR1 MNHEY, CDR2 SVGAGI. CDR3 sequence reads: CASSTGQGEAFF. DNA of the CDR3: TGTGCCAGCAGTACTGGACAGGGTGAAGCTTTCTTT.

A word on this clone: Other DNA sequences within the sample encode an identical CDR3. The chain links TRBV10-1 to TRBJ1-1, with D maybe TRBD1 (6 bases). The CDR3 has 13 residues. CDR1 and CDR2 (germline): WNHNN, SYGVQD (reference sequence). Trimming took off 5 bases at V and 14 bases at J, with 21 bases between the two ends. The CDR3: CASSTTGPRGAFF. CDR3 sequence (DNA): TGCGCCAGCAGTACGACAGGCCCGAGGGGTGCCTTCTTT.

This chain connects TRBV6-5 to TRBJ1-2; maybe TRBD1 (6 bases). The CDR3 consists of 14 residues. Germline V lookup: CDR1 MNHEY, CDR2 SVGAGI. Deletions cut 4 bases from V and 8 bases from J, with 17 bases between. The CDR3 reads CASSFHHRVRGYTF. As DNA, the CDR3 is TGTGCCAGCAGTTTTCATCACAGGGTTAGAGGCTACACCTTC.

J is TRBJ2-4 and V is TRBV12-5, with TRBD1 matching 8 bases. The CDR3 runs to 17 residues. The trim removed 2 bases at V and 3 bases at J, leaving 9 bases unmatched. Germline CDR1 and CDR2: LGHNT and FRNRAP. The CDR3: CASGLPQTGEGKNIQYF. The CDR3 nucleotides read TGTGCTAGTGGTTTGCCCCAGACAGGGGAAGGCAAAAACATTCAGTACTTC. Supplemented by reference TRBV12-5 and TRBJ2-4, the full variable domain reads DARVTQTPRHKVTEMGQEVTMRCQPILGHNTVFWYRQTMMQGLELLAYFRNRAPLDDSGMPKDRFSAEMPDATLATLKIQPSEPRDSAVYFCASGLPQTGEGKNIQYFGAGTRLSVL.

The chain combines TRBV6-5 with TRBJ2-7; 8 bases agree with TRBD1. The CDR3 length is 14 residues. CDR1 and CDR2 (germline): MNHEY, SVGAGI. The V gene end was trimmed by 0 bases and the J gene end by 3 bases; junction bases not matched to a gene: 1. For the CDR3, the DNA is TGTGCCAGCAGTTACTCGGACAGGGTCTACGAGCAGTACTTC. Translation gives CASSYSDRVYEQYF.

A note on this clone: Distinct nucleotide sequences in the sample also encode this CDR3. CDR3 protein: CASRAGYNEQFF. The CDR3 DNA follows: TGTGCCAGCAGGGCAGGCTACAATGAGCAGTTCTTC. The J gene is TRBJ2-1, the V gene TRBV2; D remains unclear. CDR3 length: 12 amino acids. Germline V gives CDR1 SNHLY, CDR2 FYNNEI. Deletions cut 6 bases from V and 3 bases from J, with 6 bases between.

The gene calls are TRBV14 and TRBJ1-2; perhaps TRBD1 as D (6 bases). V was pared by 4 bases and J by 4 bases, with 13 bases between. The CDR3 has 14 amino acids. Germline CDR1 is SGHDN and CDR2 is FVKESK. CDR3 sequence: CASSPPAGAYGYTF. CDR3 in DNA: TGTGCCAGCAGCCCCCCCGCGGGGGCCTATGGCTACACCTTC.